This T cell receptor beta chain appears in the sequencing data of a study of T cells in Graves' hyperthyroidism and ophthalmopathy. Authors of the study amplified TCR beta CDR3 regions from RNA transcripts. With the HTBI primer set, the TCR CDR3 went through a first round of RT-PCR. TCRdb itself ran the multiplex PCR reads through MiXCR, one entry per CDR3 protein. In the table there are about 400,000 distinct CDR3 sequences, under 15% of which are singletons. This clonotype was recorded at least ten times. J was trimmed by 2 bases and V by 0 bases; bases with no gene match: 7. The CDR3 loop spans 16 amino acids. Germline CDR1 and CDR2: DFQATT and SNEGSKA (reference sequence).

This receptor was taken from a woman aged 25 to 39 with Graves' hyperthyroidism. This rearrangement joins TRBV20-1 to TRBJ2-1, with 7 bases matching TRBD2. Sequenced material: blood. CDR3 DNA sequence: TGCAGTGCTAGAGATCTGGGGGGGAACACCTACAATGAGCAGTTCTTC. Translation: CSARDLGGNTYNEQFF.